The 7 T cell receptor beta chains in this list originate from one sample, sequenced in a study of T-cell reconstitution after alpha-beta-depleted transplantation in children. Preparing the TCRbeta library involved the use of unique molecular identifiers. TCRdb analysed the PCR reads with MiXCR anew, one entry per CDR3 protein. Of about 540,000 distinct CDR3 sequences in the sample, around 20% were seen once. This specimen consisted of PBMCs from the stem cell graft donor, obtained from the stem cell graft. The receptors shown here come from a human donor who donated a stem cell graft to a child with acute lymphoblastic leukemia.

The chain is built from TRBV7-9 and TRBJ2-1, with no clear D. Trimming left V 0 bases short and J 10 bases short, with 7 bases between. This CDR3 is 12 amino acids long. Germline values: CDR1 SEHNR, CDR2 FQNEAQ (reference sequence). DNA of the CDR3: TGTGCCAGCAGCTTAGCCTTGCAGGAGCAGTTCTTC. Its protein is CASSLALQEQFF.

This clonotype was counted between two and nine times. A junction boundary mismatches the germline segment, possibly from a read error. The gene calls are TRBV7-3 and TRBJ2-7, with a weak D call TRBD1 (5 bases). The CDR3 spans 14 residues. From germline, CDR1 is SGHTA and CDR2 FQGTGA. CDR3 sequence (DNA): TGTGCCAGCAGCATAACAGGTGACTCCTACGAGCAGTACTTC. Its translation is CASSITGDSYEQYF.

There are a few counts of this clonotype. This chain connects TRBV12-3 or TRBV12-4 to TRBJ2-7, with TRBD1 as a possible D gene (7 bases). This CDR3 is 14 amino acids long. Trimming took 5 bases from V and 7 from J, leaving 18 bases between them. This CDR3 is CASSVNRGRGEQYF. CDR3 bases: TGTGCCAGCAGTGTAAACAGGGGCCGGGGGGAGCAGTACTTC.

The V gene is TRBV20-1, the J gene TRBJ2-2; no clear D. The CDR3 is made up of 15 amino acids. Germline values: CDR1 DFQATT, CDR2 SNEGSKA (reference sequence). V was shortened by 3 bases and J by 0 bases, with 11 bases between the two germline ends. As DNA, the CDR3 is TGCAGTGCTAGGACCAGAAACCCGAACACCGGGGAGCTGTTTTTT. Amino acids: CSARTRNPNTGELFF.

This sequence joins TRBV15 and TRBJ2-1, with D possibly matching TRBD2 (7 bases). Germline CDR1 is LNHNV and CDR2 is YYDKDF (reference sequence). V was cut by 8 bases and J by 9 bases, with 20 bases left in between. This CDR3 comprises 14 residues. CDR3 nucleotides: TGTGCCACCGGCGAGGGGGAGGGCTTAAGTGAGCAGTTCTTC. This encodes CATGEGEGLSEQFF.

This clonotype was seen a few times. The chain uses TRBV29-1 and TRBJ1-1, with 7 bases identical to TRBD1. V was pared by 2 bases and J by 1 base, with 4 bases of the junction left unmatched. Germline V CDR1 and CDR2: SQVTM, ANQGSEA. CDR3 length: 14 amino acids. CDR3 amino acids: CSVEQGVQNTEAFF. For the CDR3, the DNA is TGCAGCGTTGAACAGGGGGTTCAGAACACTGAAGCTTTCTTT.

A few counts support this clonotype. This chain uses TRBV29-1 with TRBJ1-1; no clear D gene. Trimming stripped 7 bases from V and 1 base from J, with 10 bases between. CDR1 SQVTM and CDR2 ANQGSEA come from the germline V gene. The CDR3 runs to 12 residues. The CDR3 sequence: CSALERNTEAFF. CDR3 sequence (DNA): TGCAGCGCTCTGGAGAGGAACACTGAAGCTTTCTTT.